The clone carrying this T cell receptor (beta chain) turned up a few times. The data stem from a study of T-cell memory formation after mild COVID-19. One entry per CDR3 protein results from TCRdb running MiXCR on the 5' RACE reads. The profile shows tens of thousands of distinct CDR3 sequences, nearly 25% of them singletons. This CDR3 is 20 amino acids long. Trimming at V came to 0 bases and at J to 0 bases, leaving 6 bases not matched to a gene. Germline V CDR1 and CDR2: MNHEY, SVGEGT. The material sequenced was PBMCs or a T cell subset sorted from them (not recorded which). This TCR was recovered from a man between 18 and 29 years old who had mild COVID-19 (a few samples of this study predate the infection). Cell type and time point are not known. The chain couples TRBV6-2 or TRBV6-3 to TRBJ2-1; 15 bases map to TRBD2. CDR3 bases: TGTGCCAGCAGTTACTCGGGACTAGCGGGGGGCCAGAGCTCCTACAATGAGCAGTTCTTC. Translating gives CASSYSGLAGGQSSYNEQFF.